The 27 T cell receptor beta chains below come from one sample, sequenced in a study of T cell changes during pregnancy in multiple sclerosis. Some clones are missing from TCRdb's copy, which holds only in-frame ones; the method was immunoSEQ multiplex PCR. The sample includes 75,000 to 90,000 clones, around 93% seen only once; the top ten take 3.5% to 4%. Sequences were derived from PBMCs, sampled in the first trimester of pregnancy. Receptor source: a female donor in good health, serving as a control in a pregnancy study. Some clones in this sample may be carry-over from other donors' samples.

This chain links TRBV5-1 with TRBJ2-2; D uncertain. From germline, CDR1 is SGHRS and CDR2 YFSETQ. Trimming took off 5 bases at V and 4 bases at J, with 15 bases between the two ends. This CDR3 has 15 amino acids. The CDR3 sequence is CASRSAGSLTGELFF. CDR3 in DNA: TGCGCCAGCAGGTCAGCCGGGTCCCTCACCGGGGAGCTGTTTTTT.

This chain joins TRBV29-1 and TRBJ1-2, with D possibly TRBD1 on 6 matching bases. The germline V gene encodes CDR1 SQVTM and CDR2 ANQGSEA. V dropped 6 bases and J dropped 8 bases, with 16 bases sitting between them. The CDR3 length is 12 residues. This CDR3 is CSVKGGAQGYTF. The DNA for the CDR3 is TGCAGCGTAAAGGGGGGGGCGCAAGGCTACACCTTC.

This chain links TRBV7-9 with TRBJ1-1; D is undetermined. Germline lookup yields CDR1 SEHNR and CDR2 FQNEAQ (reference sequence). V was clipped by 3 bases and J by 7 bases, with 9 bases between them. The CDR3 contains 12 residues. The CDR3 region has the DNA TGTGCCAGCAGCTTGGCCCCCAATGAAGCTTTCTTT. It encodes CASSLAPNEAFF.

V usage is TRBV4-2 and J usage is TRBJ2-2; 11 nucleotides line up with TRBD2. J was trimmed by 9 bases and V by 2 bases; bases with no gene match: 11. In germline, CDR1 is LGHNA, CDR2 YNFKEQ. The CDR3 is made up of 17 amino acids. The chain's CDR3 is CASSQKLAGASPRELFF. In nucleotides, the CDR3 is TGTGCCAGCAGCCAAAAACTAGCGGGAGCATCCCCCCGGGAGCTGTTTTTT.

The chain links TRBV7-2 to TRBJ2-7; possibly TRBD1 for D (6 bases). The germline V gene has CDR1 SGHTA and CDR2 FQGNSA. Trimming removed 4 bases from V and 2 bases from J, with 12 bases in between. The CDR3 consists of 14 residues. The CDR3 sequence: CASSSKTGPYEQYF. In DNA form, the CDR3 reads TGTGCCAGCAGCTCCAAGACAGGCCCCTACGAGCAGTACTTC.

The J gene is TRBJ2-7, the V gene TRBV7-2; 9 nucleotides align to TRBD1. From germline, CDR1 is SGHTA and CDR2 FQGNSA. The CDR3 sequence is 13 residues long. V lost 3 bases to trimming and J lost 3 bases; unmatched junction nucleotides: 0. The CDR3 DNA reads as TGTGCCAGCAGCTTGACAGGGGGCTACGAGCAGTACTTC. Translating it yields CASSLTGGYEQYF.

The gene calls are TRBV6-5 and TRBJ2-7; 10 bases are a match to TRBD1. The CDR3 sequence is 16 residues long. V was clipped by 4 bases and J by 3 bases; unmatched bases: 9. CDR1 is MNHEY, CDR2 SVGAGI, per germline. CDR3 in DNA: TGTGCCAGCAGTTCGTCCCGGGACAGGGGTATCTACGAGCAGTACTTC. Translated, it gives CASSSSRDRGIYEQYF.

The J gene is TRBJ2-3, the V gene TRBV29-1, with a tentative D call TRBD1 (7 bases). The CDR3 loop spans 13 amino acids. The germline V gene has CDR1 SQVTM and CDR2 ANQGSEA. CDR3 nucleotide sequence: TGCAGAACCTCAGGGGGGAGCACAGATACGCAGTATTTT. Its translation: CRTSGGSTDTQYF.

The chain employs TRBV6-5 and TRBJ2-7; D is ambiguous. Looked up from germline, CDR1 is MNHEY and CDR2 is SVGAGI. The V and J ends lost 5 bases and 2 bases respectively, with 7 bases between them. The CDR3 totals 12 residues. The CDR3 reads CASSQAPYEQYF. The CDR3 DNA is TGTGCCAGCAGTCAAGCACCCTACGAGCAGTACTTC.

J is TRBJ2-1 and V is TRBV7-9, with 7 bases lining up with TRBD1. The trim removed 5 bases at V and 0 bases at J, leaving 10 bases unmatched. Germline V gene sequence: CDR1 SEHNR, CDR2 FQNEAQ (reference sequence). The CDR3 covers 17 residues. CDR3 in amino acids: CASSPRQGPSSYNEQFF. In DNA, the CDR3 is TGTGCCAGCAGCCCCCGACAGGGACCGAGCTCCTACAATGAGCAGTTCTTC.

The V call is TRBV5-4, the J call TRBJ2-1, with 10 bases identical to TRBD2. V dropped 8 bases and J dropped 8; count of bases not matched to a gene: 13. The germline V gene encodes CDR1 SGHNT and CDR2 YYREEE (reference sequence). The CDR3 runs to 15 residues. The CDR3 bases are TGTGCCAGTCCCGGGTTAGCGGGAGGTAGGGATGAGCAGTTCTTC. It specifies CASPGLAGGRDEQFF.

CDR3 loop: CASSSDRVGSPLHF. Written as DNA, the CDR3 is TGCGCCAGCAGCTCTGACAGGGTTGGGTCACCCCTCCACTTT. The chain carries TRBV5-1 and TRBJ1-6; 7 bases are shared with TRBD1. The junction had 7 bases not matched to a gene; V was cut back by 3 bases and J by 10 bases. The germline gives CDR1 SGHRS, CDR2 YFSETQ. This CDR3 is built from 14 residues.

The J gene is TRBJ1-1, the V gene TRBV7-9, with D uncertain. This CDR3 is built from 15 residues. The V end was cut by 1 base, the J end by 5 bases, with 14 bases between. The germline V gene encodes CDR1 SEHNR and CDR2 FQNEAQ (reference sequence). DNA for the CDR3: TGTGCCAGCAGCTTAGGTTCGGGTCTAAGTACTGAAGCTTTCTTT. Protein: CASSLGSGLSTEAFF.

The chain uses TRBV28 and TRBJ1-5, with unresolved D. Trimming took 4 bases from V and 4 from J, leaving 5 bases between them. Germline V gene sequence: CDR1 MDHEN, CDR2 SYDVKM. The CDR3 loop spans 12 amino acids. In nucleotides, the CDR3 is TGTGCCAGCAGTTCCAATAATCAGCCCCAGCATTTT. Its translation: CASSSNNQPQHF.

The chain links TRBV4-1 to TRBJ2-5, with TRBD2 identical over 13 bases. Germline-derived CDR1 and CDR2 are MGHRA and YSYEKL. This CDR3 comprises 15 residues. The junction had 4 bases not matched to a gene; V was cut back by 4 bases and J by 5 bases. The CDR3 DNA is TGCGCCAGCAGCCGCACTAGCGGGGGGGTTGAGACCCAGTACTTC. Translating gives CASSRTSGGVETQYF.

V is TRBV19 and J is TRBJ2-7; D gene ambiguous. The length of the CDR3 is 15 residues. The V and J ends lost 3 bases and 5 bases respectively, with 17 bases between them. Germline lookup yields CDR1 LNHDA and CDR2 SQIVND (reference sequence). In DNA, the CDR3 is TGTGCCAGTAGTATTTCCGTCCTAGGTACCGACGAGCAGTACTTC. Translation gives CASSISVLGTDEQYF.

This clone was detected only once. The chain joins TRBV6-1 to TRBJ1-3; D gene ambiguous. CDR3 length: 14 residues. Trimming left V 6 bases short and J 0 bases short, with 9 bases between. Germline V gene data show CDR1 as MNHNS and CDR2 as SASEGT. The CDR3 loop reads CASRRLISGNTIYF. The CDR3 nucleotides read TGTGCCAGCAGAAGACTTATCTCTGGAAACACCATATATTTT.

V usage is TRBV19 and J usage is TRBJ1-2; 10 nucleotides line up with TRBD1. The CDR3 spans 20 residues. Germline trimming cut 3 bases from V and 3 bases from J; bases unmatched to any gene: 19. CDR1 and CDR2 from the germline V gene are LNHDA and SQIVND (reference sequence). CDR3 sequence reads: CASSMPLRLAQGQGYYGYTF. Written as DNA, the CDR3 is TGTGCCAGTAGTATGCCCCTACGTCTCGCCCAGGGACAGGGGTACTATGGCTACACCTTC.

This clone has just one count. The chain links TRBV6-1 to TRBJ2-3; maybe TRBD2 (7 bases). The CDR3 sequence is 13 residues long. Germline CDR1 reads MNHNS; CDR2 reads SASEGT. Trimming took off 7 bases at V and 4 bases at J, with 12 bases between the two ends. The CDR3 loop reads CASTRGGADTQYF. DNA for the CDR3: TGTGCCAGCACCCGAGGGGGGGCAGATACGCAGTATTTT.

This CDR3 is CASRETSSTDTQYF. For the CDR3, the DNA is TGCGCCAGCAGGGAGACTTCTAGCACAGATACGCAGTATTTT. V is TRBV5-1 and J is TRBJ2-3, with D unresolved. The CDR3 contains 14 residues. Trimming cost V 5 bases and J 0 bases, with 10 bases left between them. The germline V gene has CDR1 SGHRS and CDR2 YFSETQ.

This chain joins TRBV19 and TRBJ1-3; D remains unclear. Germline lookup yields CDR1 LNHDA and CDR2 SQIVND (reference sequence). This CDR3 is built from 14 residues. V lost 6 bases and J 4 bases, leaving 13 bases between the germline ends. The DNA for the CDR3 is TGTGCCAGTAGCCAACAGAGCCGGGGAAACACCATATATTTT. Its translation: CASSQQSRGNTIYF.

The chain couples TRBV15 to TRBJ2-1; maybe TRBD2 (5 bases). Germline assignment: CDR1 LNHNV and CDR2 YYDKDF (reference sequence). The germline V and J ends were trimmed by 6 bases and 3 bases, with 9 bases remaining between them. CDR3 length: 13 residues. As DNA, the CDR3 is TGTGCCACCAGAGAGGGAGTCTACAATGAGCAGTTCTTC. Protein sequence: CATREGVYNEQFF.

The rearrangement links TRBV7-8 to TRBJ2-2; D gene ambiguous. CDR3 length: 14 amino acids. V was shortened by 7 bases and J by 0 bases, with 9 bases between the two germline ends. Germline lookup yields CDR1 SGHVS and CDR2 FQNEAQ. The CDR3 sequence: CASKFSANTGELFF. The DNA for the CDR3 is TGTGCCAGCAAGTTTTCGGCGAACACCGGGGAGCTGTTTTTT. Full variable domain (rest looked up from reference TRBV7-8 and TRBJ2-2): GAGVSQSPRYKVAKRGQDVALRCDPISGHVSLFWYQQALGQGPEFLTYFQNEAQLDKSGLPSDRFFAERPEGSVSTLKIQRTQQEDSAVYLCASKFSANTGELFFGEGSRLTVL.

This rearrangement joins TRBV5-4 to TRBJ2-3; weak D call: TRBD1 (5 bases). CDR1 SGHNT and CDR2 YYREEE come from the germline V gene (reference sequence). The CDR3 has 16 amino acids. V lost 0 bases, J lost 6 bases, and 17 bases lay in between. CDR3 region: CASSLGGAPTSDTQYF. The CDR3 coding sequence is TGTGCCAGCAGCTTGGGTGGGGCCCCAACGTCGGATACGCAGTATTTT.

The chain has TRBV21-1 and TRBJ1-5; TRBD1, the table's D call, was not compared with the DNA. TRBV21-1 is given as a pseudogene. The CDR3 runs 13 residues. The CDR3 DNA reads as TGTGCCAGCCTGCGACAAACCCATCAGCCCCAGCATTTT. Its protein product is CASLRQTHQPQHF.

The CDR3 nucleotides are TGCGCCAGCAGCGAGGGGGACTCTGGAAACACCATATATTTT. It codes for CASSEGDSGNTIYF. J is TRBJ1-3 and V is TRBV5-1, with a weak D call TRBD1 (6 bases). CDR1 and CDR2 (germline): SGHRS, YFSETQ. The V end lost 4 bases, the J end lost 0 bases, and 8 bases lay between the germline ends. This CDR3 contains 14 residues.

This clone was found once. This chain uses TRBV9 with TRBJ2-6, with 12 bases matching TRBD2. In germline, CDR1 is SGDLS, CDR2 YYNGEE. The CDR3 has 18 amino acids. Trimming took 4 bases from V and 0 from J; bases not matched to a gene: 5. The CDR3 spells CASSHGLAGTSGANVLTF. The DNA for the CDR3 is TGTGCCAGCAGCCACGGACTAGCGGGGACCTCTGGGGCCAACGTCCTGACTTTC.